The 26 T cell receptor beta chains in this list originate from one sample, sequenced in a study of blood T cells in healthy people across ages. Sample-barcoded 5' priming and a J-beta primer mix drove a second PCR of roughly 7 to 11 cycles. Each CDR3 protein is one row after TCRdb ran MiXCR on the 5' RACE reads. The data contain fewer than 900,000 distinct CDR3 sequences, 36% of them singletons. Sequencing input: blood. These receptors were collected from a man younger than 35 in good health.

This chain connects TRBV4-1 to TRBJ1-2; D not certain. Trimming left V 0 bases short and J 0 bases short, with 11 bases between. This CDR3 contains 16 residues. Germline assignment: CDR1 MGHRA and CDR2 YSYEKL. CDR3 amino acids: CASSQDRRESNYGYTF. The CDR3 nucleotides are TGCGCCAGCAGCCAAGATAGGAGGGAATCTAACTATGGCTACACCTTC.

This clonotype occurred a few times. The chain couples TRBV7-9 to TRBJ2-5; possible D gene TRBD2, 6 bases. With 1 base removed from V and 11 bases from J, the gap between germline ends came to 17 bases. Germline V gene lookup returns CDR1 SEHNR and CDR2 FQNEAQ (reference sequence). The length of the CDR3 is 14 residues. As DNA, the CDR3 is TGTGCCAGCAGCTTAGGGGGGTCCTCGGGGGAGCAGTACTTC. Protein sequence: CASSLGGSSGEQYF.

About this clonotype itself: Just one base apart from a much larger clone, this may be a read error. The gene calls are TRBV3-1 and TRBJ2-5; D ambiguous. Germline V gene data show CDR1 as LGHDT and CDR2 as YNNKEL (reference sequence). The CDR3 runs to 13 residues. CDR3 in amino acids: CASSQNLQGTQYF. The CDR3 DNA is TGTGCCAGCAGCCAAAACCTCCAAGGGACCCAGTACTTC.

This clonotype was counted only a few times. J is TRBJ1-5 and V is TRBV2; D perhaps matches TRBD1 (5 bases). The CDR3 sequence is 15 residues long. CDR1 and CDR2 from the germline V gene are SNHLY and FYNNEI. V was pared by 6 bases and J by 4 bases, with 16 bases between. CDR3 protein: CASSPTRQSNQPQHF. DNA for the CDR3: TGTGCCAGCAGCCCCACCCGACAGAGTAATCAGCCCCAGCATTTT.

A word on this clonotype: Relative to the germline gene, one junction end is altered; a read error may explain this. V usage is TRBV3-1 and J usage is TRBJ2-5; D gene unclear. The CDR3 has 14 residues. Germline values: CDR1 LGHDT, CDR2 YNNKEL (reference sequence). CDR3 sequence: CASSQRVAQETRYF. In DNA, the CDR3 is TGTGCCAGCAGCCAAAGGGTCGCCCAAGAGACCCGGTACTTC.

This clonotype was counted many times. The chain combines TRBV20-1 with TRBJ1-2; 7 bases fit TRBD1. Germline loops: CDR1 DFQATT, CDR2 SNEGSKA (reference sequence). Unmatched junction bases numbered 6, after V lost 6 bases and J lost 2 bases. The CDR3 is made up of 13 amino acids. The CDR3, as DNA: TGCAGTGCAACAACGACAGGGAACTATGGCTACACCTTC. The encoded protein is CSATTTGNYGYTF.

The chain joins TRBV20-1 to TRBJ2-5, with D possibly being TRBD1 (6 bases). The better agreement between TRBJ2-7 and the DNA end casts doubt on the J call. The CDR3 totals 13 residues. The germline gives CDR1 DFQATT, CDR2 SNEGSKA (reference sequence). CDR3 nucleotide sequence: TGCAGTGCTAGTTCAGGGGCTAACTACGAGCAGTACTTC. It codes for CSASSGANYEQYF.

This CDR3 is CSVDSIYEQYF. CDR3 in DNA: TGCAGCGTTGACAGCATCTACGAGCAGTACTTC. This rearrangement joins TRBV29-1 to TRBJ2-7; D gene uncertain. Per the germline V gene, CDR1 is SQVTM and CDR2 is ANQGSEA. V was shortened by 3 bases and J by 3 bases, with 6 bases between the two germline ends. The length of the CDR3 is 11 residues.

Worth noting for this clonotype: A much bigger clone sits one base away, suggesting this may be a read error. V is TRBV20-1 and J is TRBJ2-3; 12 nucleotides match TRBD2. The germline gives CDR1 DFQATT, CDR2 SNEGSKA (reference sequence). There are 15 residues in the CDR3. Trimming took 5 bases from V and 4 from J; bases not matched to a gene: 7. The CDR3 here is CSAESSGGGPDTQYF. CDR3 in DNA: TGCAGTGCTGAGTCTAGCGGGGGGGGCCCAGATACGCAGTATTTT.

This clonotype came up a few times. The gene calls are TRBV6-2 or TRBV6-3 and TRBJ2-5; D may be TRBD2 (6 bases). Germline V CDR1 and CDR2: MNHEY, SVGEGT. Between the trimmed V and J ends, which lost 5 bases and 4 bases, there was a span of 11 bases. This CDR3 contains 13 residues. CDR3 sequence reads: CASSGTVGETQYF. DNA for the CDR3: TGTGCCAGCAGTGGGACTGTCGGAGAGACCCAGTACTTC.

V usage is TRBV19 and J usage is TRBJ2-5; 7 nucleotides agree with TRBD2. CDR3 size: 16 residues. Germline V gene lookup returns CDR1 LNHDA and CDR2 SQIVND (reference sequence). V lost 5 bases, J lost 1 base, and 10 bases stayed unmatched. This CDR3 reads CASSPLAGEVQETQYF. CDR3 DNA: TGTGCCAGTAGTCCCCTTGCGGGGGAAGTCCAAGAGACCCAGTACTTC. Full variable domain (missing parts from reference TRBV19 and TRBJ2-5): DGGITQSPKYLFRKEGQNVTLSCEQNLNHDAMYWYRQDPGQGLRLIYYSQIVNDFQKGDIAEGYSVSREKKESFPLTVTSAQKNPTAFYLCASSPLAGEVQETQYFGPGTRLLVL.

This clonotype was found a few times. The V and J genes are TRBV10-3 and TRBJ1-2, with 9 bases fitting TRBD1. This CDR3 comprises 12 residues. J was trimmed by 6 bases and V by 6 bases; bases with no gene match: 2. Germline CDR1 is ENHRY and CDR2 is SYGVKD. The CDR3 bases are TGTGCCATCAGCGGGACAGGGAATGGCTACACCTTC. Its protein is CAISGTGNGYTF.

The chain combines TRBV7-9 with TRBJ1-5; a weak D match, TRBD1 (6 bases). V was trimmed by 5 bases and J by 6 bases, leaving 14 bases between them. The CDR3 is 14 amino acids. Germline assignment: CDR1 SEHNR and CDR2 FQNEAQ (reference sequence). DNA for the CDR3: TGTGCCAGCAGCCAGGGGAGGGGGAGTCAGCCCCAGCATTTT. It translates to CASSQGRGSQPQHF.

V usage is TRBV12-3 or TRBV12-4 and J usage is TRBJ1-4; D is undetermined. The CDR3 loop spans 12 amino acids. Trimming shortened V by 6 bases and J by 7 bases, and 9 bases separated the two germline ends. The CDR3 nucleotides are TGTGCCAGCAGCCGACCACCTGAAAAACTGTTTTTT. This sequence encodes CASSRPPEKLFF.

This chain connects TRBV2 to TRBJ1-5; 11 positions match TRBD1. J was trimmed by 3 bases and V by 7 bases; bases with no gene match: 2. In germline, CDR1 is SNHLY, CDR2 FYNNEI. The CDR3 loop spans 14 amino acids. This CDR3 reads CASIGQGANQPQHF. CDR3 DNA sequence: TGTGCCAGCATTGGACAGGGGGCCAATCAGCCCCAGCATTTT.

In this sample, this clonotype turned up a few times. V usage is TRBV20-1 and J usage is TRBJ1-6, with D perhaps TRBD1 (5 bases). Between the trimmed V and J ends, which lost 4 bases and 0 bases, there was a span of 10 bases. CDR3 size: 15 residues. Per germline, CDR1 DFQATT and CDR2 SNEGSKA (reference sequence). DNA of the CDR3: TGCAGTGCTACTCGACAGAGCTCCTATAATTCACCCCTCCACTTT. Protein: CSATRQSSYNSPLHF.

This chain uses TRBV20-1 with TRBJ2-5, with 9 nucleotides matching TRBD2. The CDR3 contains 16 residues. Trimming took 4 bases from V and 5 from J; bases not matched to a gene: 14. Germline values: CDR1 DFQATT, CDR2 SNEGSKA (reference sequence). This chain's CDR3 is CSAIYLAGIWGETQYF. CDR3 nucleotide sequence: TGCAGTGCTATATACCTAGCGGGGATTTGGGGTGAGACCCAGTACTTC.

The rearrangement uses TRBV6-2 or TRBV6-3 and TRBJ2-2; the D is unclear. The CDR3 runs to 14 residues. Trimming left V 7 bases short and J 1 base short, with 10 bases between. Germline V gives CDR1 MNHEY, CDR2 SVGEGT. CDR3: CASKGQVNTGELFF. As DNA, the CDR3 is TGTGCCAGCAAAGGGCAGGTGAACACCGGGGAGCTGTTTTTT.

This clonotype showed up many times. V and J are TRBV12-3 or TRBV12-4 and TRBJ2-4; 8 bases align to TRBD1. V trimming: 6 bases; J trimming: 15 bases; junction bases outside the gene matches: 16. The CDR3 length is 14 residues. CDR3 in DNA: TGTGCCAGCAGCCTGGACAGGGAAGGACATTTCCGGTACTTC. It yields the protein CASSLDREGHFRYF.

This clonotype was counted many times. Written as DNA, the CDR3 is TGCAGCGTTGAGAACCAGGGGAAAAGGGATGAAGCTTTCTTT. Translating gives CSVENQGKRDEAFF. The rearrangement uses TRBV29-1 and TRBJ1-1; tentatively, D is TRBD1 (6 bases). The CDR3 has 14 amino acids. CDR1 and CDR2 from the germline V gene are SQVTM and ANQGSEA. Trimming took off 3 bases at V and 7 bases at J, with 18 bases between the two ends.

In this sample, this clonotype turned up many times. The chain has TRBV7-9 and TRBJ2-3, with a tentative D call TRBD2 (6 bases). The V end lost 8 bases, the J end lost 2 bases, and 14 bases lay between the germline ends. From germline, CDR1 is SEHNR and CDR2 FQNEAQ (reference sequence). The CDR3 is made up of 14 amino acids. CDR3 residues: CASPAGGNTDTQYF. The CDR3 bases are TGTGCCAGCCCGGCCGGAGGGAACACAGATACGCAGTATTTT.

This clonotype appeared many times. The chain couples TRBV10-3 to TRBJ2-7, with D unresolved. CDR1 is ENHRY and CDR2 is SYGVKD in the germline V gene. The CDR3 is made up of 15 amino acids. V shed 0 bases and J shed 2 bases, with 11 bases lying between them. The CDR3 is CAISESLGPPYEQYF. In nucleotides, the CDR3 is TGTGCCATCAGTGAGTCTCTAGGGCCCCCCTACGAGCAGTACTTC.

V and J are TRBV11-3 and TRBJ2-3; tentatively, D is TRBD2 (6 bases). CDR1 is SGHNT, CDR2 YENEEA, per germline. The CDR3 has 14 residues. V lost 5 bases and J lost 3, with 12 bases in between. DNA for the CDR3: TGTGCCAGCAGCCCCGGGGGAGTAACAGATACGCAGTATTTT. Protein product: CASSPGGVTDTQYF.

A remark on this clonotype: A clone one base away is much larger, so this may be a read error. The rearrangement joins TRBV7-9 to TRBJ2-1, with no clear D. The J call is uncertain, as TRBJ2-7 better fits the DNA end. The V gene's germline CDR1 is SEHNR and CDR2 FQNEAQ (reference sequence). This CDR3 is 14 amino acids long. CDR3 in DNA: TGTGCCAGCAGCTTACAGAGCTCCTACAATGAGCAGTACTTC. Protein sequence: CASSLQSSYNEQYF.

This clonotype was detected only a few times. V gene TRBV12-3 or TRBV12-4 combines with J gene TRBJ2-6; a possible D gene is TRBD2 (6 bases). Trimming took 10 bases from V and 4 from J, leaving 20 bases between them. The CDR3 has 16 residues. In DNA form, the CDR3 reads TGTGCCACCCAGGGACTGGCTGCTCTCGGGGCCAACGTCCTGACTTTC. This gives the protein CATQGLAALGANVLTF.

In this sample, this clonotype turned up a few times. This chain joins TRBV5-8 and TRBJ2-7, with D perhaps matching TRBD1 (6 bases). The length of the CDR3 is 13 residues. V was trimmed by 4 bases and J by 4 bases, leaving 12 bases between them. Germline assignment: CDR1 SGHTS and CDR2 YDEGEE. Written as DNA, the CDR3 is TGTGCCAGCAGCCGGGGACACCGATACGAGCAGTACTTC. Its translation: CASSRGHRYEQYF.